Listed here are 8 T cell receptor beta chains from one sample, sequenced in a study of shared clonotypes between healthy human individuals. The protocol was immunoSEQ multiplex PCR, while the TCRdb copy is restricted to in-frame clones and leaves out a portion. The sample holds some 510,000 clones, 79% seen once. The sequenced sample was PBMCs. These receptor sequences come from a woman in her forties in good health. Some clones in this sample may be carry-over from other donors' samples.

V is TRBV5-6 and J is TRBJ2-7, with TRBD1 matching over 9 bases. The germline CDR1 and CDR2 sequences are SGHDT and YYEEEE. The CDR3 covers 15 residues. V lost 0 bases to trimming and J lost 3 bases; unmatched junction nucleotides: 4. The CDR3 loop is CASSLGDRAFYEQYF. Written as DNA, the CDR3 is TGTGCCAGCAGCTTGGGGGACAGGGCCTTCTACGAGCAGTACTTC. The whole variable domain, filled in from reference TRBV5-6 and TRBJ2-7, reads DAGVTQSPTHLIKTRGQQVTLRCSPKSGHDTVSWYQQALGQGPQFIFQYYEEEERQRGNFPDRFSGHQFPNYSSELNVNALLLGDSALYLCASSLGDRAFYEQYFGPGTRLTVT.

V and J are TRBV11-2 and TRBJ2-2, with 11 positions matching TRBD2. The J segment lost 3 bases and the V segment lost 6 bases, leaving 3 bases of the junction unmatched. Germline values: CDR1 SGHAT, CDR2 FQNNGV. The length of the CDR3 is 15 residues. CDR3 sequence: CASRTSGGDTGELFF. The CDR3 DNA follows: TGTGCCAGCAGAACTAGCGGGGGAGACACCGGGGAGCTGTTTTTT.

The chain employs TRBV28 and TRBJ2-7; no clear D. V shed 7 bases and J shed 3 bases, with 13 bases lying between them. This CDR3 contains 13 residues. Germline V gives CDR1 MDHEN, CDR2 SYDVKM. CDR3 loop: CASNMGRSYEQYF. The CDR3 DNA reads TGTGCCAGCAACATGGGCAGGAGCTACGAGCAGTACTTC.

V usage is TRBV5-8 and J usage is TRBJ2-6; D is undetermined. The CDR3 extends over 14 amino acids. CDR1 and CDR2 (germline): SGHTS, YDEGEE. V lost 4 bases and J lost 0, with 5 bases in between. CDR3: CASSPTSGANVLTF. CDR3 sequence (DNA): TGTGCCAGCAGCCCTACCTCTGGGGCCAACGTCCTGACTTTC.

This clone occurred many times. This sequence joins TRBV27 and TRBJ2-1, with TRBD2 identical over 9 bases. CDR1 and CDR2 from the germline V gene are MNHEY and SMNVEV (reference sequence). The ends lost 7 bases at V and 7 bases at J; junction bases unmatched: 11. This CDR3 has 15 residues. The CDR3 sequence is CASNDAWREGNEQFF. CDR3 sequence (DNA): TGTGCCAGCAACGATGCTTGGCGGGAGGGGAATGAGCAGTTCTTC.

Turning to this clone: The identical CDR3 is also encoded by other nucleotide sequences in the sample. The V and J genes are TRBV27 and TRBJ2-1; D is unclear. The CDR3 has 11 amino acids. The germline V gene encodes CDR1 MNHEY and CDR2 SMNVEV (reference sequence). V was pared by 2 bases and J by 6 bases, with 2 bases between. The CDR3 nucleotides are TGTGCCAGCAGTTTAGGCAATGAGCAGTTCTTC. It translates to CASSLGNEQFF.

This clone was detected only once. This chain uses TRBV7-9 with TRBJ2-3; 9 bases fit TRBD1. This CDR3 is 18 amino acids long. The germline V gene has CDR1 SEHNR and CDR2 FQNEAQ (reference sequence). J was trimmed by 0 bases and V by 5 bases; bases with no gene match: 12. CDR3 loop: CASSLDRGWSISTDTQYF. The CDR3 DNA reads as TGTGCCAGCAGCCTCGACAGGGGGTGGTCTATAAGCACAGATACGCAGTATTTT.

This chain links TRBV27 with TRBJ2-2; 13 bases match TRBD2. The junction had 19 bases not matched to a gene; V was cut back by 5 bases and J by 4 bases. The CDR3 length is 21 residues. CDR1 is MNHEY and CDR2 is SMNVEV in the germline V gene (reference sequence). The DNA for the CDR3 is TGTGCCAGCAGTACCCTGGTGTGGACTAGCGGGAGTTGGGGAGGCACCGGGGAGCTGTTTTTT. It is translated as CASSTLVWTSGSWGGTGELFF.